One and the same sample provided the 8 T cell receptor beta chains below, sequenced in a study of T cells expressing NK-cell markers. Following a re-call of the 5' RACE reads, TCRdb has one entry per CDR3 protein and lacks DNA. This specimen shows 500,000 to 700,000 distinct CDR3 sequences; the ten leading clones hold approximately 3.6%. What was sequenced was blood T cells: a sorted CD56 or NKG2C T cell subset, CD4+ or CD8+ T cells, or bulk PBMC T cells (not recorded which). The receptors were sampled from a man in his late teens or twenties in good health.

This sequence joins TRBV25-1 and TRBJ1-4. Germline CDR1 reads MGHDK; CDR2 reads SYGVNS. CDR3 length: 13 residues. The CDR3: CASSETSGEKLFF.

The gene calls are TRBV24-1 and TRBJ2-2. The CDR3 length is 12 residues. Germline V CDR1 and CDR2: KGHDR, SFDVKD. The CDR3 region is CATNSHTGELFF.

This chain connects TRBV11-2 to TRBJ1-1. Per germline, CDR1 SGHAT and CDR2 FQNNGV. The CDR3 extends over 12 amino acids. The CDR3 loop is CASSLLATEAFF.

This chain connects TRBV12-3 or TRBV12-4 to TRBJ2-3. The CDR3 contains 14 residues. CDR3 sequence reads: CASSLRGITDTQYF.

The rearrangement joins TRBV6-5 to TRBJ2-7; as DNA is missing, the TRBD1 call by TCRdb cannot be tested. The CDR3 is 15 residues long. Germline V gene lookup returns CDR1 MNHEY and CDR2 SVGAGI. CDR3: CASSYSSGQGYEQYF.

The chain combines TRBV12-3 or TRBV12-4 with TRBJ1-3. The CDR3 covers 13 residues. The CDR3 here is CASSGPAGNTIYF.

The rearrangement joins TRBV12-3 or TRBV12-4 to TRBJ2-1; TCRdb's D call of TRBD2 is untestable without DNA. This CDR3 contains 15 residues. This chain's CDR3 is CASRPSGSNYNEQFF.

V gene TRBV6-2 or TRBV6-3 combines with J gene TRBJ2-6; no DNA is available, so the TRBD1 call from TCRdb remains unchecked. The CDR3 is 16 residues long. Per germline, CDR1 MNHEY and CDR2 SVGEGT. CDR3 protein: CASRPGQGSGANVLTF.